The 8 T cell receptor beta chains listed next were all sequenced from one sample in a study of control samples from healthy donors and cancer patients. Sequenced by immunoSEQ multiplex PCR; TCRdb stores in-frame clones only, minus some. The sample contains about 150,000 clones, about 94% of which appear only once. Sample: blood. These receptors were collected from a man aged 40-49 years in good health.

The rearrangement links TRBV13 to TRBJ1-3, with D perhaps TRBD1 (5 bases). Germline assignment: CDR1 PRHDT and CDR2 FYEKMQ (reference sequence). Trimming left V 4 bases short and J 4 bases short, with 17 bases between. This CDR3 is 16 amino acids long. The CDR3 reads CASSWGWTNVGNTIYF. CDR3 in DNA: TGTGCCAGCAGCTGGGGCTGGACTAACGTGGGAAACACCATATATTTT.

The chain uses TRBV21-1 and TRBJ1-1; TRBD1 is the table's D call and was not checked against the DNA. TRBV21-1 is a listed pseudogene. CDR3 length equals 16 residues. Here the CDR3 reads CASSKRKSYMNTEAFF. CDR3 DNA sequence: TGTGCCAGCAGCAAACGCAAATCGTACATGAACACTGAAGCTTTCTTT.

This clone has a single count. This chain joins TRBV28 and TRBJ1-6; D not resolved. Deletions cut 2 bases from V and 7 bases from J, with 15 bases between. Germline CDR1 is MDHEN and CDR2 is SYDVKM. The CDR3 is 16 amino acids. As DNA, the CDR3 is TGTGCCAGCAGTTTAATATTTGGGCCGCGGAATTCACCCCTCCACTTT. It encodes CASSLIFGPRNSPLHF.

This sequence joins TRBV9 and TRBJ2-2, with 10 bases matching TRBD2. Germline trimming cut 2 bases from V and 4 bases from J; bases unmatched to any gene: 2. The CDR3 extends over 15 amino acids. CDR1 is SGDLS and CDR2 is YYNGEE in the germline V gene. The CDR3 region is CASSVLAGATGELFF. CDR3 coding DNA: TGTGCCAGCAGCGTTCTAGCGGGAGCCACCGGGGAGCTGTTTTTT.

The V gene is TRBV24-1, the J gene TRBJ2-3; maybe TRBD1 (5 bases). The germline V gene has CDR1 KGHDR and CDR2 SFDVKD. V was trimmed by 1 base and J by 6 bases, leaving 16 bases between them. The CDR3 runs 16 residues. The CDR3 sequence is CATSDFSGRPGDTQYF. CDR3 bases: TGTGCCACCAGTGATTTTTCAGGGCGCCCCGGTGATACGCAGTATTTT.

The CDR3 is CASSLGLAGAPTDTQYF. CDR3 DNA sequence: TGCGCCAGCAGCCTCGGACTAGCGGGGGCCCCCACAGATACGCAGTATTTT. The gene calls are TRBV5-1 and TRBJ2-3, with 13 bases lining up with TRBD2. Unmatched junction bases numbered 7, after V lost 4 bases and J lost 2 bases. Germline V gene sequence: CDR1 SGHRS, CDR2 YFSETQ. The CDR3 loop spans 17 amino acids. Full variable domain (outside the CDR3, taken from reference TRBV5-1 and TRBJ2-3): KAGVTQTPRYLIKTRGQQVTLSCSPISGHRSVSWYQQTPGQGLQFLFEYFSETQRNKGNFPGRFSGRQFSNSRSEMNVSTLELGDSALYLCASSLGLAGAPTDTQYFGPGTRLTVL.

The chain has TRBV5-1 and TRBJ1-2, with TRBD1 identical over 12 bases. V lost 2 bases to trimming and J lost 7 bases; unmatched junction nucleotides: 6. This CDR3 is built from 15 residues. Germline CDR1 and CDR2: SGHRS and YFSETQ. This chain's CDR3 is CASSFEGQGARGYTF. CDR3 sequence (DNA): TGCGCCAGCAGCTTCGAGGGACAGGGGGCGCGTGGCTACACCTTC.

The chain has TRBV6-5 and TRBJ1-1, with a tentative D call TRBD1 (5 bases). In germline, CDR1 is MNHEY, CDR2 SVGAGI. V was clipped by 6 bases and J by 0 bases, with 11 bases between them. The CDR3 is 14 residues long. CDR3 loop: CASRPGTMNTEAFF. For the CDR3, the DNA is TGTGCCAGCAGACCAGGGACCATGAACACTGAAGCTTTCTTT.